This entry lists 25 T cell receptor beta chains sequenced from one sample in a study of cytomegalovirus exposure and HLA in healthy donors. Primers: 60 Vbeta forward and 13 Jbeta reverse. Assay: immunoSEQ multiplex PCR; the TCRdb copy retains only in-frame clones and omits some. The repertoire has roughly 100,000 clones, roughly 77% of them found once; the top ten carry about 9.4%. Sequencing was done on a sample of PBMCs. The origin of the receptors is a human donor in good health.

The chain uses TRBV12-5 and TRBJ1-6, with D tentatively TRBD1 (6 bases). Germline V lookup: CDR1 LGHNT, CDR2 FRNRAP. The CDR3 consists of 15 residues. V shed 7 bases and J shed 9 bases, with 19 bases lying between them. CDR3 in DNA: TGTGCTAGTGCCTTTGCGGCAGGGGTCGGTTCACCCCTCCACTTT. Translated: CASAFAAGVGSPLHF.

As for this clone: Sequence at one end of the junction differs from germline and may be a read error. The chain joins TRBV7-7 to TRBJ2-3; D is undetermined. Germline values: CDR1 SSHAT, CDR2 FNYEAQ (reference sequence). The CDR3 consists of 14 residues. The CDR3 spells CASSLGHSTDTQYF. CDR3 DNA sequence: TGTGCTAGCAGCTTGGGCCATAGCACAGATACGCAGTATTTT.

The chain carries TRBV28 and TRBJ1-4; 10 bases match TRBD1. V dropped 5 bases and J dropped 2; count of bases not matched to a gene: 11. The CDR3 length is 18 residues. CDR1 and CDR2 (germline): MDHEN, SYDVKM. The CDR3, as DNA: TGTGCCAGCAGTACCCTGACAGGGGGCGGTGCGACTAATGAAAAACTGTTTTTT. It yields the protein CASSTLTGGGATNEKLFF.

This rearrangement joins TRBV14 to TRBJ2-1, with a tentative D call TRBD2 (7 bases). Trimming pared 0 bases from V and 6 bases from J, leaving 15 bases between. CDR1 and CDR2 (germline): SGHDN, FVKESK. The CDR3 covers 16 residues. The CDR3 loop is CASSQDPRGGVNEQFF. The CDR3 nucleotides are TGTGCCAGCAGCCAAGACCCCCGCGGGGGCGTCAATGAGCAGTTCTTC.

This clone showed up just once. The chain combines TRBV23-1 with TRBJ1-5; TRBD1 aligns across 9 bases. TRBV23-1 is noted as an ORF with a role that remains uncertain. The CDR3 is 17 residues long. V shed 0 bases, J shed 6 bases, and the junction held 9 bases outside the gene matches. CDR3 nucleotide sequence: TGCGCCAGCAGTCAATCGGCGAGACAGGGGGATTCTCAGCCCCAGCATTTT. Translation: CASSQSARQGDSQPQHF.

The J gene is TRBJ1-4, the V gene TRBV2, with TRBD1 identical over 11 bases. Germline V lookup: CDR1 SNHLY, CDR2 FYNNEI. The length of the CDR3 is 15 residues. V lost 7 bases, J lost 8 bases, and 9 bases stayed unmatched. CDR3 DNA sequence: TGTGCCAGCACCGCCTTGGGACAGGGGGAGGAAAAACTGTTTTTT. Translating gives CASTALGQGEEKLFF.

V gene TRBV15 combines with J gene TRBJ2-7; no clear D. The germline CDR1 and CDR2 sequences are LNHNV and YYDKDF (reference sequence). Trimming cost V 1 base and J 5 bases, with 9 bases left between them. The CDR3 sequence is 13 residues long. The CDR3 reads CATSRGPGNEQYF. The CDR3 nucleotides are TGTGCCACCAGCAGAGGGCCTGGCAACGAGCAGTACTTC.

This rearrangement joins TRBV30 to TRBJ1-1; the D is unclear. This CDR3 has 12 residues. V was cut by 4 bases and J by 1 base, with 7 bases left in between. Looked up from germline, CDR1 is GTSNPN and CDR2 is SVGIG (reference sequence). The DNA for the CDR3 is TGTGCCTGGAAAAGGAGGAACACTGAAGCTTTCTTT. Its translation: CAWKRRNTEAFF.

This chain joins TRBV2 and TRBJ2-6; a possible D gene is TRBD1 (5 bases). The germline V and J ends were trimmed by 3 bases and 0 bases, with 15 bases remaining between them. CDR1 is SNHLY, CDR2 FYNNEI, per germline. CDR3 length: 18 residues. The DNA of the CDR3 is TGTGCCAGCAGTGACCCGGCGACAGTGAACTCTGGGGCCAACGTCCTGACTTTC. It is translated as CASSDPATVNSGANVLTF.

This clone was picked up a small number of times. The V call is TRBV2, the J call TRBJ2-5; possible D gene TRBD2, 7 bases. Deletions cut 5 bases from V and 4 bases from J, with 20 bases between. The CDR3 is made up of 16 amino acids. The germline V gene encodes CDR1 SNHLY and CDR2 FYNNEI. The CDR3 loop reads CASSLGFRGAGETQYF. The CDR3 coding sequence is TGTGCCAGCAGTCTAGGTTTCCGGGGGGCGGGAGAGACCCAGTACTTC. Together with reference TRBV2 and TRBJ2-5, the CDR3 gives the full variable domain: EPEVTQTPSHQVTQMGQEVILRCVPISNHLYFYWYRQILGQKVEFLVSFYNNEISEKSEIFDDQFSVERPDGSNFTLKIRSTKLEDSAMYFCASSLGFRGAGETQYFGPGTRLLVL.

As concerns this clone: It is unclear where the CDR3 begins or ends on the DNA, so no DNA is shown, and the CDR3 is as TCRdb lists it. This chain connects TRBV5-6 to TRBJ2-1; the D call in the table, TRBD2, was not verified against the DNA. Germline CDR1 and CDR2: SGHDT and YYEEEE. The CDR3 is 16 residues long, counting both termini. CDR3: CASSFGRGSSYNEQLF.

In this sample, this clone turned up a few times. The CDR3 bases are TGTGCCAGCAGTTTAAGGCAGGGAACCCAGCCCCAGCATTTT. This encodes CASSLRQGTQPQHF. The rearrangement joins TRBV28 to TRBJ1-5; D perhaps matches TRBD1 (5 bases). The germline V gene encodes CDR1 MDHEN and CDR2 SYDVKM. Between the trimmed V and J ends, which lost 2 bases and 7 bases, there was a span of 12 bases. This CDR3 has 14 residues.

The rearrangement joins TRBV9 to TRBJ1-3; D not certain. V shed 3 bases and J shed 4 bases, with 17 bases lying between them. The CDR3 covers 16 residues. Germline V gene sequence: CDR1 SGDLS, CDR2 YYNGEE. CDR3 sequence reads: CASSEQLEGRGNTIYF. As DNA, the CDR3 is TGTGCCAGCAGCGAACAACTCGAAGGGAGGGGAAACACCATATATTTT.

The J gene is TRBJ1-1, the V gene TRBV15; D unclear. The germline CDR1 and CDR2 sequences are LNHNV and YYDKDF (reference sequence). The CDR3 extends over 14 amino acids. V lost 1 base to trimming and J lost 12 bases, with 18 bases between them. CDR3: CATSRGDFGSETFF. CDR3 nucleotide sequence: TGTGCCACCAGCAGAGGAGACTTTGGCTCCGAAACTTTCTTT.

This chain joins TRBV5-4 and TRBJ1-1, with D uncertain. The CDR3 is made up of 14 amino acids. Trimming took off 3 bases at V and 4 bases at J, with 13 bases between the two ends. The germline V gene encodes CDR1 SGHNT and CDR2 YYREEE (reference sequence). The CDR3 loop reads CASSSIEIFTEAFF. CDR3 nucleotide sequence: TGTGCCAGCAGCTCGATAGAGATATTCACTGAAGCTTTCTTT. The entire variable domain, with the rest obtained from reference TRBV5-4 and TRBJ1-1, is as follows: ETGVTQSPTHLIKTRGQQVTLRCSSQSGHNTVSWYQQALGQGPQFIFQYYREEENGRGNFPPRFSGLQFPNYSSELNVNALELDDSALYLCASSSIEIFTEAFFGQGTRLTVV.

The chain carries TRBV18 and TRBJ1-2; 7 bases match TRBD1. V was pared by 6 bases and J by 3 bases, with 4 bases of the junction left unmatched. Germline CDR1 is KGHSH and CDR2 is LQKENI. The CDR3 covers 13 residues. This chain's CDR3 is CASSTRGDYGYTF. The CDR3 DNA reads TGTGCCAGCTCGACCAGGGGGGACTATGGCTACACCTTC.

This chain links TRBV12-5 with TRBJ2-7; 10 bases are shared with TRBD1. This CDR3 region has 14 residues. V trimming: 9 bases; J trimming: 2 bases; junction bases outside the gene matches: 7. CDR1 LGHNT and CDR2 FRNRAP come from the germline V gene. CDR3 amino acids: CASQGQGVTYEQYF. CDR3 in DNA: TGTGCTAGCCAAGGACAGGGGGTTACCTACGAGCAGTACTTC.

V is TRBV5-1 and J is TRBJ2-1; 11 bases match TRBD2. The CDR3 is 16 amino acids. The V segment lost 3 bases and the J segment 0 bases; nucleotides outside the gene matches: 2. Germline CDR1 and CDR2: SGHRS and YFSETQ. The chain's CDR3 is CASSWGTSGSYNEQFF. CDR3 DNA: TGCGCCAGCAGCTGGGGGACTAGCGGCTCCTACAATGAGCAGTTCTTC.

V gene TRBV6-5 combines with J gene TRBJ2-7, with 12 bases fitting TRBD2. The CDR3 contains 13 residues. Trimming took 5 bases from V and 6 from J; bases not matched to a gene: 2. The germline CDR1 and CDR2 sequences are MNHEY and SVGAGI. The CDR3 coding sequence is TGTGCCAGCAGTCCGACTAGCGGGAGCGAGCAGTACTTC. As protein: CASSPTSGSEQYF.

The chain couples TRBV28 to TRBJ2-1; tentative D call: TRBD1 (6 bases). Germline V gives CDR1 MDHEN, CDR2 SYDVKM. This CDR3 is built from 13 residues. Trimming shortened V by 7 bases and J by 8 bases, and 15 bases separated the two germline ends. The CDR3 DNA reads TGTGCCAGCAAGGTTGAGGGGGAGCATGAGCAGTTCTTC. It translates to CASKVEGEHEQFF.

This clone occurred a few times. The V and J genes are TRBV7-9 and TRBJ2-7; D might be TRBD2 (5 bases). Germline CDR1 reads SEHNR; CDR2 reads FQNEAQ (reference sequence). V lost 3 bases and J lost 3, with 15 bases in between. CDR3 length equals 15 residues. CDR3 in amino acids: CASSFGPIASYEQYF. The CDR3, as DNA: TGTGCCAGCAGCTTTGGACCAATAGCGAGCTACGAGCAGTACTTC.

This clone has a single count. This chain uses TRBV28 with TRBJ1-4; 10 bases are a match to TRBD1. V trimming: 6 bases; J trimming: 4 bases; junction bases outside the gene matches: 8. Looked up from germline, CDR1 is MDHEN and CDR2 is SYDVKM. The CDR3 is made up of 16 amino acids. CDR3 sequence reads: CASSRQGARSNEKLFF. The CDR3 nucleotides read TGTGCCAGCAGCAGACAGGGGGCGCGGAGTAATGAAAAACTGTTTTTT.

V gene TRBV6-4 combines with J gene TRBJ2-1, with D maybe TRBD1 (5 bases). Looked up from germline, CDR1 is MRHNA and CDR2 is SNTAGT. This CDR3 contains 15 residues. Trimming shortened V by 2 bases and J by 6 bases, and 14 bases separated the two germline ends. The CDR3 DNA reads TGTGCCAGCAGTGACGGTCCCAGGGTAGGCAATGAGCAGTTCTTC. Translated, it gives CASSDGPRVGNEQFF.

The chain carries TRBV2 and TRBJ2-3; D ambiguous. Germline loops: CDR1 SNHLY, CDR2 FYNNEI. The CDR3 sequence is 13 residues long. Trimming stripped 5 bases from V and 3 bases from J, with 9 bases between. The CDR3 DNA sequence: TGTGCCAGCAGTAAGTACCAGACAGATACGCAGTATTTT. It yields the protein CASSKYQTDTQYF.

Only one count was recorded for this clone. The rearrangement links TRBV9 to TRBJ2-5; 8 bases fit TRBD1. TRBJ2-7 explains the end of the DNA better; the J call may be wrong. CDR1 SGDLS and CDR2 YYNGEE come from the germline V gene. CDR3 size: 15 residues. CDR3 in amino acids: CASSLTGGEFYEQYF. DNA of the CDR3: TGTGCCAGCAGCCTCACAGGGGGAGAATTTTACGAGCAGTACTTC.